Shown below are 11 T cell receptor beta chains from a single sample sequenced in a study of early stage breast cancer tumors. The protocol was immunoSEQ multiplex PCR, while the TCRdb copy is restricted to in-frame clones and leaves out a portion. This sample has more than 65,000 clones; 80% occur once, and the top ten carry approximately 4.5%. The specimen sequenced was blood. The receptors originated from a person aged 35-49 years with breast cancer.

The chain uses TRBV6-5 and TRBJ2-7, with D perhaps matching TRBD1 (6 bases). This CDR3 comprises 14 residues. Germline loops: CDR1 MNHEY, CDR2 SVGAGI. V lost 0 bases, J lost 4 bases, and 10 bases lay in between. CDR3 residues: CASSYSNREYEQYF. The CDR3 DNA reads TGTGCCAGCAGTTACTCAAACAGGGAGTACGAGCAGTACTTC.

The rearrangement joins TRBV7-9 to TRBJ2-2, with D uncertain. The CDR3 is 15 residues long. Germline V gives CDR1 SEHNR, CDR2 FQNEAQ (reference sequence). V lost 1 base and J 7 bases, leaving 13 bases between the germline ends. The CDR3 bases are TGTGCCAGCAGCTTAGGCGAAAGCACGCGCGGGGAGCTGTTTTTT. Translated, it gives CASSLGESTRGELFF.

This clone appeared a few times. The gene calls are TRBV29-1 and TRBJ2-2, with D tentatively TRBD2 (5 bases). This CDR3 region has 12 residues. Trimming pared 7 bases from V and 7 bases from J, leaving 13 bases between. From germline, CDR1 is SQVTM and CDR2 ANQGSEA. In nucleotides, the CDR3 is TGCAGCGGAGGGTCTTTCAACGGGGAGCTGTTTTTT. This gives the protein CSGGSFNGELFF.

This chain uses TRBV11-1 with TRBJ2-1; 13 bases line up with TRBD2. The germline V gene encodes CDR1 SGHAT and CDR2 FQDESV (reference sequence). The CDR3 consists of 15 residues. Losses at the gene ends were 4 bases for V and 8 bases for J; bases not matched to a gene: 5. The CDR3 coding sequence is TGTGCCAGCAGCTCCACTAGCGGGAGGGGCGATGAGCAGTTCTTC. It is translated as CASSSTSGRGDEQFF.

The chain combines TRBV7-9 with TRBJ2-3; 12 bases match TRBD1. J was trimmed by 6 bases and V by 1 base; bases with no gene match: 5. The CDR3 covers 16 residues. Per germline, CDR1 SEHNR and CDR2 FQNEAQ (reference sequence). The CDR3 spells CASSLEGTGGADTQYF. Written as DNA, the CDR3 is TGTGCCAGCAGCTTAGAGGGGACAGGGGGCGCCGATACGCAGTATTTT. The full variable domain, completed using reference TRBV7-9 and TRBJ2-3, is DTGVSQNPRHKITKRGQNVTFRCDPISEHNRLYWYRQTLGQGPEFLTYFQNEAQLEKSRLLSDRFSAERPKGSFSTLEIQRTEQGDSAMYLCASSLEGTGGADTQYFGPGTRLTVL.

The CDR3 sequence is CASSNHDTVSGNTIYF. CDR3 in DNA: TGTGCCAGTAGCAACCATGACACAGTCTCTGGAAACACCATATATTTT. The chain is built from TRBV19 and TRBJ1-3; no clear D gene. The CDR3 spans 16 residues. Trimming took 6 bases from V and 0 from J, leaving 15 bases between them. CDR1 and CDR2 from the germline V gene are LNHDA and SQIVND (reference sequence). The full variable domain, in which reference TRBV19 and TRBJ1-3 provide the parts outside the CDR3, is DGGITQSPKYLFRKEGQNVTLSCEQNLNHDAMYWYRQDPGQGLRLIYYSQIVNDFQKGDIAEGYSVSREKKESFPLTVTSAQKNPTAFYLCASSNHDTVSGNTIYFGEGSWLTVV.

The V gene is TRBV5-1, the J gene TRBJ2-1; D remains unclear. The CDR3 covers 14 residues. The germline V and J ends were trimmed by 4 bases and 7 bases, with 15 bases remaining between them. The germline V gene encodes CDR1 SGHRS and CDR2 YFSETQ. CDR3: CASSPGLNRNEQFF. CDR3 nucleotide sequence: TGCGCCAGCAGCCCCGGATTAAATAGAAATGAGCAGTTCTTC.

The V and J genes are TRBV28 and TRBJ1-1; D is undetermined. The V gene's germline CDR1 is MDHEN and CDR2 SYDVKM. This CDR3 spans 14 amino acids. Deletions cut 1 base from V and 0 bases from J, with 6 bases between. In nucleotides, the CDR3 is TGTGCCAGCAGTTTATCTGACATGAACACTGAAGCTTTCTTT. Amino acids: CASSLSDMNTEAFF.

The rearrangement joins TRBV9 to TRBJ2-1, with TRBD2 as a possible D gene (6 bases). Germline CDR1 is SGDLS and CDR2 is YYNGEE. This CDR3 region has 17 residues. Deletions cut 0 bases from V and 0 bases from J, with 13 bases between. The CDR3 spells CASSVASEASSYNEQFF. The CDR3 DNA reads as TGTGCCAGCAGCGTAGCTAGCGAGGCTAGCTCCTACAATGAGCAGTTCTTC.

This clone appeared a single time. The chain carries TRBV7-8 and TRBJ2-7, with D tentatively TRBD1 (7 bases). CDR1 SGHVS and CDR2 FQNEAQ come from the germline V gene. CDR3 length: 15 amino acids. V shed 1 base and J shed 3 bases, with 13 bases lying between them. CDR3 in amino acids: CASSLGRGQIYEQYF. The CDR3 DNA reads TGTGCCAGCAGCTTAGGGAGGGGACAGATCTACGAGCAGTACTTC.

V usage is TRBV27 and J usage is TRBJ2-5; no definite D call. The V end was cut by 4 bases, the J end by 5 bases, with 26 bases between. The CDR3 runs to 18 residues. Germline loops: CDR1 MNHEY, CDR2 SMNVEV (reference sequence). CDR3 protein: CASSSIRARSLSVETQYF. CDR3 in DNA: TGTGCCAGCAGTTCTATCCGGGCCCGGTCACTGAGTGTGGAGACCCAGTACTTC.